What follows describes a single T cell receptor (beta chain). Its antigen is still unknown. As it was prepared, the TCRbeta library received unique molecular identifiers. TCRdb re-called the PCR reads through MiXCR, storing one row per CDR3 protein. Altogether approximately 500,000 distinct CDR3 sequences are present, more than 20% being singletons, with the ten largest covering around a third. The data belong to a study of T-cell reconstitution after alpha-beta-depleted transplantation in children. Findings and caveats of the study: Alpha-beta T cells present about two months after transplant were reported to originate from several hundred expanded graft clones.

Germline V gene data show CDR1 as SEHNR and CDR2 as FQNEAQ (reference sequence). Trimming took 3 bases from V and 8 from J; bases not matched to a gene: 12. This CDR3 is 16 amino acids long. The V and J genes are TRBV7-9 and TRBJ1-2; 10 bases match TRBD1. This clonotype originated in a boy younger than two with Wiskott-Aldrich syndrome, due to receive a stem cell transplant. The specimen comprised PBMCs, sampled before TCRalphabeta/CD19-depleted stem cell transplant. CDR3 coding DNA: TGTGCCAGCAGCTTCGGCGGGACAGGGGAATTTGTCGGCTACACCTTC. Translating it yields CASSFGGTGEFVGYTF.